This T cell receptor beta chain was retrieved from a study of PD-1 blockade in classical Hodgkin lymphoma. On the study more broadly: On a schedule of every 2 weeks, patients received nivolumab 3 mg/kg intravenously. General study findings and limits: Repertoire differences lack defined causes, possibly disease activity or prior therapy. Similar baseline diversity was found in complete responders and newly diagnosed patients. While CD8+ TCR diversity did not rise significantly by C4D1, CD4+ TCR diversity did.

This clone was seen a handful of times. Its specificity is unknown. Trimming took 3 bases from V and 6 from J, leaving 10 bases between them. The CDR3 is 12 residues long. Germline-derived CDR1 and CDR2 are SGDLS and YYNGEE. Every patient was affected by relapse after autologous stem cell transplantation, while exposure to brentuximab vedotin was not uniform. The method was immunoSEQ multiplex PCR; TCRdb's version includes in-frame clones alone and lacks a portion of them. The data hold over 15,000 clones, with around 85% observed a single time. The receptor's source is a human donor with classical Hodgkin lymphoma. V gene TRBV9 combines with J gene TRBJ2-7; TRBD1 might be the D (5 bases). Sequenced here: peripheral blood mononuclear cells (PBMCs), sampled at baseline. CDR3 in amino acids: CASSDIQGEQYF. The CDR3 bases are TGTGCCAGCAGCGATATCCAGGGCGAGCAGTACTTC.